The 16 T cell receptor beta chains reported below all come from one sample, sequenced in a study of blood T cells in healthy people across ages. Through a sample-barcoded 5' primer and a J-beta primer mix, a second PCR was run for roughly 6 to 11 cycles. Each CDR3 protein is one row after TCRdb ran MiXCR on the 5' RACE reads. The table records 1,500,000 or so distinct CDR3 sequences, about 42% of them present only once. The material sequenced was blood. Receptors were obtained from a woman under 30 in good health.

The gene calls are TRBV19 and TRBJ2-7; D is uncertain. The CDR3 consists of 15 residues. With 0 bases removed from V and 0 bases from J, the gap between germline ends came to 9 bases. Germline values: CDR1 LNHDA, CDR2 SQIVND (reference sequence). The CDR3 is CASSIDLRLSYEQYF. DNA of the CDR3: TGTGCCAGTAGTATAGATTTGAGACTCTCCTACGAGCAGTACTTC.

J is TRBJ2-5 and V is TRBV6-1; TRBD2 matches 9 bases. CDR3 length: 14 amino acids. With 4 bases clipped from V and 3 bases from J, the junction kept 3 bases outside the gene matches. Germline V CDR1 and CDR2: MNHNS, SASEGT. The CDR3 reads CASSAIAGEETQYF. In DNA form, the CDR3 reads TGTGCCAGCAGTGCAATAGCGGGAGAAGAGACCCAGTACTTC.

This clonotype was seen a single time. The chain couples TRBV4-3 to TRBJ2-3; 11 bases match TRBD1. The CDR3 loop spans 17 amino acids. Germline values: CDR1 LGHNA, CDR2 YSLEER. The V segment lost 3 bases and the J segment 4 bases; nucleotides outside the gene matches: 9. CDR3 coding DNA: TGCGCCAGCAGCCAGGAAACCGGGACAGGGGGAGCAGATACGCAGTATTTT. This codes for CASSQETGTGGADTQYF.

The chain is built from TRBV20-1 and TRBJ2-7; TRBD1 might be the D (5 bases). Trimming took off 2 bases at V and 7 bases at J, with 15 bases between the two ends. Germline loops: CDR1 DFQATT, CDR2 SNEGSKA (reference sequence). CDR3 length: 13 residues. CDR3 bases: TGCAGTGCTAGACCTTGGGGCGTCAATGAGCAGTACTTC. This codes for CSARPWGVNEQYF.

This chain connects TRBV18 to TRBJ1-4; D remains unclear. Per germline, CDR1 KGHSH and CDR2 LQKENI. V was pared by 3 bases and J by 5 bases, with 13 bases between. This CDR3 is 15 amino acids long. CDR3 residues: CASSPNTARNEKLFF. The CDR3, as DNA: TGTGCCAGCTCACCCAACACTGCAAGGAATGAAAAACTGTTTTTT.

This rearrangement joins TRBV20-1 to TRBJ2-1; no clear D. Germline V gives CDR1 DFQATT, CDR2 SNEGSKA (reference sequence). CDR3 length: 18 residues. V lost 5 bases to trimming and J lost 3 bases, with 26 bases between them. In nucleotides, the CDR3 is TGCAGTGCTCCGATAGTGGGTCCTGGGAATGGGCACTACAATGAGCAGTTCTTC. This encodes CSAPIVGPGNGHYNEQFF.

This clonotype was detected only a few times. The V and J genes are TRBV20-1 and TRBJ2-1, with D unclear. V was clipped by 2 bases and J by 5 bases, with 4 bases between them. Germline V gives CDR1 DFQATT, CDR2 SNEGSKA (reference sequence). This CDR3 spans 11 amino acids. The CDR3 DNA sequence: TGCAGTGCTAGATCCCACAATGAGCAGTTCTTC. Amino acids: CSARSHNEQFF.

The genes are TRBV6-1 and TRBJ1-2; 8 bases fit TRBD1. The CDR3 extends over 15 amino acids. V shed 4 bases, J shed 4 bases, and the junction held 8 bases outside the gene matches. Germline V lookup: CDR1 MNHNS, CDR2 SASEGT. CDR3 amino acids: CASSALGQELYGYTF. CDR3 bases: TGTGCCAGCAGTGCCCTGGGACAGGAACTCTATGGCTACACCTTC.

This clonotype was counted only a few times. The chain recombines TRBV2 with TRBJ2-1, with a possible D match to TRBD1 (6 bases). The V end lost 9 bases, the J end lost 4 bases, and 10 bases lay between the germline ends. The CDR3 extends over 12 amino acids. Germline V lookup: CDR1 SNHLY, CDR2 FYNNEI. CDR3 sequence: CARKTGYNEQFF. As DNA, the CDR3 is TGTGCCAGGAAAACAGGGTACAATGAGCAGTTCTTC.

V and J are TRBV25-1 and TRBJ2-3, with 9 bases fitting TRBD1. The CDR3 has 17 residues. J lost 1 base, V lost 6 bases, and 11 bases had no gene match. The germline V gene has CDR1 MGHDK and CDR2 SYGVNS. As DNA, the CDR3 is TGTGCCAGCAGCAATCCTTACAGGGGGCCCTGCACAGATACGCAGTATTTT. It is translated as CASSNPYRGPCTDTQYF. The full variable domain, with the rest looked up from reference TRBV25-1 and TRBJ2-3, is EADIYQTPRYLVIGTGKKITLECSQTMGHDKMYWYQQDPGMELHLIHYSYGVNSTEKGDLSSESTVSRIRTEHFPLTLESARPSHTSQYLCASSNPYRGPCTDTQYFGPGTRLTVL.

The chain couples TRBV7-9 to TRBJ2-1; TRBD2 matches at 10 bases. This CDR3 contains 17 residues. The germline CDR1 and CDR2 sequences are SEHNR and FQNEAQ (reference sequence). V shed 0 bases, J shed 4 bases, and the junction held 6 bases outside the gene matches. The CDR3 reads CASSLALAGAIYNEQFF. CDR3 nucleotide sequence: TGTGCCAGCAGCTTAGCCCTAGCGGGGGCCATATACAATGAGCAGTTCTTC.

CDR3 bases: TGTGCCAGCAGCCAGAGGTCAGGGAAGAGGGCCTACGAGCAGTACTTC. Translated, it gives CASSQRSGKRAYEQYF. This chain connects TRBV4-2 to TRBJ2-7; the D call may be TRBD1 or TRBD2 (5 bases each). Germline V lookup: CDR1 LGHNA, CDR2 YNFKEQ. The CDR3 runs to 16 residues. V shed 3 bases and J shed 2 bases, with 17 bases lying between them.

The gene calls are TRBV20-1 and TRBJ2-5; 8 nucleotides match TRBD2. Losses at the gene ends were 5 bases for V and 4 bases for J; bases not matched to a gene: 9. Germline V gene lookup returns CDR1 DFQATT and CDR2 SNEGSKA (reference sequence). This CDR3 contains 14 residues. In nucleotides, the CDR3 is TGCAGTGCTCCCAACGCCCGGGGGGGAGAGACCCAGTACTTC. This translates into CSAPNARGGETQYF.

This chain uses TRBV20-1 with TRBJ2-5; 8 nucleotides match TRBD1. The J call is doubtful: the DNA matches TRBJ2-7 better. CDR1 DFQATT and CDR2 SNEGSKA come from the germline V gene (reference sequence). CDR3 length: 13 residues. Written as DNA, the CDR3 is TGCAGTGCTGGACAGGGAAATCTCTACGAGCAGTACTTC. Protein product: CSAGQGNLYEQYF.

A few counts support this clonotype. This rearrangement joins TRBV7-2 to TRBJ2-7; D not certain. The end of the DNA aligns better with TRBJ2-5, so the J call may be wrong. The CDR3 extends over 12 amino acids. Germline values: CDR1 SGHTA, CDR2 FQGNSA. The CDR3 loop reads CASSGTRGTQYF. CDR3 nucleotides: TGTGCCAGCAGCGGTACCCGAGGGACCCAGTACTTC.

The rearrangement links TRBV12-3 or TRBV12-4 to TRBJ2-3; 10 bases are shared with TRBD2. There are 18 residues in the CDR3. V lost 3 bases to trimming and J lost 5 bases; unmatched junction nucleotides: 14. CDR3 region: CASSLALSGRAGGDTQYF. DNA of the CDR3: TGTGCCAGCAGTTTGGCTTTAAGCGGGAGGGCGGGGGGAGATACGCAGTATTTT.